This T cell receptor beta chain derives from a study of blood T cell repertoires in COVID-19. Across the study: The United States, Italy and Spain were the sources of the acute and convalescent COVID-19 samples.

Per germline, CDR1 LGHDT and CDR2 YNNKEL (reference sequence). Trimming cost V 8 bases and J 6 bases; bases outside gene matches: 8. CDR3 size: 13 residues. Per the original data handling: It was from reference gene primer amplification that nucleated cell counts were estimated. Profiling relied on immunoSEQ multiplex PCR, and the TCRdb table lists in-frame clones only, not all of them. The D gene and trimming were derived from the DNA, and the V and J assignments and clone size from that table. The repertoire holds under 350,000 clones, with over 75% as singletons. The J gene is TRBJ1-1, the V gene TRBV3-1 (or the pseudogene TRBV3-2); 8 bases agree with TRBD1. What was sequenced was peripheral blood. The receptor was isolated from a human donor in a cohort sampled during active COVID-19. DNA for the CDR3: TGTGCCAGCCTGGACAGGGAGGAGTCTGAAGCTTTCTTT. It specifies CASLDREESEAFF.